This TCR beta chain was recorded in a study of OX40 agonist ivuxolimab in advanced cancers. Whole-study context: Among those enrolled, mean age was roughly 62 years (range roughly 20 to 79) and 82.7% were male.

Comments on this clone: Its specificity is not known.

The CDR3 has 16 residues. The V end lost 0 bases, the J end lost 2 bases, and 13 bases lay between the germline ends. CDR1 is SGHRS and CDR2 is YFSETQ in the germline V gene. Collection of blood occurred at baseline, at cycle 4 day 1, and at cycle 7 day 1. Findings of the study overall: In the 0.1 to 3.0 mg/kg range, CD4+ and CD8+ blood T cells had expanded clonally by week 6. Also showing low normalized T-cell clonal expansion were some of the nonresponders.

Assay: immunoSEQ multiplex PCR; the TCRdb copy retains only in-frame clones and omits some. The sample contains 75,000 to 100,000 clones, 89% of which appear only once. The gene calls are TRBV5-1 and TRBJ2-3, with a weak D call TRBD2 (7 bases). The clonotype originates from an adult with an advanced solid tumor such as melanoma, head and neck, liver or kidney cancer. Here the sequenced sample was CD4+ or CD8+ T cells sorted from blood, taken in a trial of the OX40 agonist ivuxolimab. CDR3 region: CASSLVAGANTDTQYF. In DNA, the CDR3 is TGCGCCAGCAGCTTGGTGGCGGGGGCTAACACAGATACGCAGTATTTT. The whole variable domain, remainder taken from reference TRBV5-1 and TRBJ2-3, is KAGVTQTPRYLIKTRGQQVTLSCSPISGHRSVSWYQQTPGQGLQFLFEYFSETQRNKGNFPGRFSGRQFSNSRSEMNVSTLELGDSALYLCASSLVAGANTDTQYFGPGTRLTVL.